The rows below give T cell receptor beta chains drawn from one sample of a study of early T cells in non-severe SARS-CoV-2 infection. A single record per CDR3 protein comes from TCRdb applying MiXCR to the 5' RACE reads. The profile shows 50,000 to 60,000 distinct CDR3 sequences, more than 7% of them singletons. Sequencing used whole blood. The receptors were sampled from an adult who was a healthcare worker with PCR-confirmed SARS-CoV-2 infection or an uninfected control (not recorded which). Each CDR3 is given with its conserved first and last residue. Fields, in order: J gene, V gene, clone size, D gene, CDR3 protein. The D gene is left open where the match is weak. A clone size is listed for some rows: how often the clone was seen (once, few, many), or a class if it is expanded.

TRBJ2-7 TRBV28 NA NA CASSFSGPSYEQYF
TRBJ2-1 TRBV24-1 many TRBD2 CATSDLLAGTNEQFF
TRBJ2-3 TRBV7-2 many NA CASSPRALTDTQYF
TRBJ2-3 TRBV5-1 medium-sized TRBD2 CASSLTSGRTDTQYF
TRBJ2-3 TRBV9 few TRBD2 CASSVSAGDIDTQYF
TRBJ2-7 TRBV28 many NA CASSLSQGTYEQYF
TRBJ2-1 TRBV3-1 few TRBD2 CASSQLYSGRATEQFF
TRBJ2-1 TRBV7-7 many NA CASSRGRGADEQFF
TRBJ1-5 TRBV3-1 few TRBD1 CASTPGGQPQHF
TRBJ2-1 TRBV11-1 NA NA CASKGGVSYNEQFF
TRBJ1-1 TRBV20-1 many NA CSAGGNTEAFF
TRBJ2-4 TRBV7-8 NA TRBD1 CASSSYRGATKNIQYF
TRBJ2-1 TRBV28 many TRBD2 CASRNPKLAGGTNEQFF
TRBJ1-2 TRBV25-1 many NA CATGSSNYGYTF
TRBJ2-1 TRBV7-3 many TRBD2 CASSLTGTSGRGRFF
TRBJ2-1 TRBV9 few TRBD2 CASSAYSGAYNEQFF
TRBJ2-1 TRBV24-1 many NA CATSDFTSKQFF
TRBJ2-3 TRBV7-8 many NA CASSLVLTDTQYF
TRBJ2-1 TRBV11-2 many NA CASSELAGHEQFF
TRBJ2-7 TRBV7-6 many TRBD2 CASSRGGSGSFYEQYF
TRBJ2-1 TRBV18 NA NA CASSPPGVGRSLANEQFF
TRBJ1-6 TRBV20-1 many NA CSARGIFPSSYNSPLHF
TRBJ2-1 TRBV18 many NA CASSPRGVYNEQFF
TRBJ1-3 TRBV5-1 many NA CASSLIPGGSTIYF
TRBJ1-1 TRBV29-1 few NA CSVEDVQGRTEAFF
TRBJ2-1 TRBV5-1 many NA CASSLEGGSYNEQFF
TRBJ2-1 TRBV2 NA TRBD2 CASSPPGLAGGNEQFF
TRBJ2-5 TRBV7-3 many NA CASSYNRAETQYF
TRBJ1-5 TRBV20-1 NA TRBD1 CSAPGTGNQPQHF